This is a list of T cell receptor beta chains from one sample in a study of blood T cell repertoires in COVID-19. Repertoires were generated with immunoSEQ multiplex PCR, while TCRdb's copy carries only in-frame clones and drops some. The sample lists fewer than 150,000 clones; about 82% were seen once. The sample was peripheral blood. The source is a man aged 45-65 years with acute or convalescent COVID-19. Each CDR3 is given with its conserved first and last residue. A D gene is named only where the DNA matches it firmly. Expanded clones are given a class, and other clones once, few, many or no size at all.

clone size	V gene	D gene	J gene	CDR3 protein	CDR3 DNA
.	TRBV9	TRBD2	TRBJ2-1	CASSVGSSGSKFF	TGTGCCAGCAGCGTAGGGTCTAGCGGGAGTAAGTTCTTC
.	TRBV7-9	.	TRBJ2-7	CASSYLTGSYEQYF	TGTGCCAGCAGTTATCTGACTGGCTCCTACGAGCAGTACTTC
.	TRBV5-1	.	TRBJ2-3	CASRPGQTSTDTQYF	TGCGCCAGCAGACCTGGACAGACTAGCACAGATACGCAGTATTTT
.	TRBV18	TRBD1	TRBJ2-5	CASSPGQGREETQYF	TGTGCCAGCTCACCGGGACAGGGGAGGGAAGAGACCCAGTACTTC
.	TRBV6-5	.	TRBJ2-5	CASRRGRPSEETQYF	TGTGCCAGCAGGCGGGGGCGACCCTCCGAAGAGACCCAGTACTTC
once	TRBV13	TRBD1	TRBJ2-5	CASSLYRDRGETQYF	TGTGCCAGCAGCTTGTACCGGGACAGGGGCGAGACCCAGTACTTC
.	TRBV5-1	TRBD1	TRBJ2-3	CASSLRTGGKDTQYF	TGCGCCAGCAGCTTGAGGACAGGGGGCAAGGATACGCAGTATTTT
.	TRBV25-1	TRBD2	TRBJ2-1	CASSPWTSGSNEQFF	TGTGCCAGCAGTCCCTGGACTAGCGGGAGTAATGAGCAGTTCTTC
.	TRBV5-5	.	TRBJ2-1	CASSVDTSYNEQFF	TGTGCCAGCAGCGTGGACACCTCCTACAATGAGCAGTTCTTC
.	TRBV18	.	TRBJ1-1	CASSSDKNTEAFF	TGTGCCAGCTCATCCGACAAGAACACTGAAGCTTTCTTT
few	TRBV28	.	TRBJ1-2	CASSPPGFYGYTF	TGTGCCAGCAGCCCCCCGGGGTTCTATGGCTACACCTTC
.	TRBV5-1	TRBD2	TRBJ2-5	CASSLGGLAGAETQYF	TGCGCCAGCAGCTTGGGAGGACTAGCGGGAGCTGAGACCCAGTACTTC
few	TRBV18	TRBD1	TRBJ1-2	CASSPPGQGNYGYTF	TGTGCCAGCTCACCACCGGGACAGGGGAACTATGGCTACACCTTC
few	TRBV7-9	.	TRBJ1-5	CASSLGTANPSNQPQHF	TGTGCCAGCAGCTTAGGGACAGCCAACCCTAGCAATCAGCCCCAGCATTTT
.	TRBV18	TRBD1	TRBJ1-5	CASSPVFGTGGSQPQHF	TGTGCCAGCTCACCGGTATTCGGGACAGGGGGTAGTCAGCCCCAGCATTTT
.	TRBV5-1	.	TRBJ1-1	CASKPGGRNTEAFF	TGCGCCAGCAAGCCAGGTGGGAGGAACACTGAAGCTTTCTTT
.	TRBV9	.	TRBJ2-5	CASSVGSVTQETQYF	TGTGCCAGCAGCGTAGGTAGCGTTACACAAGAGACCCAGTACTTC
.	TRBV6-5	.	TRBJ1-5	CASSSRGGHQPQHF	TGTGCCAGCAGTTCAAGAGGGGGTCATCAGCCCCAGCATTTT
.	TRBV2	.	TRBJ1-3	CASSERSLISGNTIYF	TGTGCCAGCAGTGAACGCAGTTTGATCTCTGGAAACACCATATATTTT
.	TRBV6-5	TRBD1	TRBJ1-6	CASSYRQGAASPLHF	TGTGCCAGCAGTTACAGACAGGGGGCGGCTTCACCCCTCCACTTT
.	TRBV6-5	TRBD1	TRBJ2-1	CASSYSTGQGKNEQFF	TGTGCCAGCAGTTACTCGACGGGACAGGGGAAGAATGAGCAGTTCTTC
.	TRBV19	.	TRBJ1-2	CATYGIRRGYTF	TGTGCCACCTACGGGATCCGGCGAGGCTACACCTTC
.	TRBV11-3	TRBD1	TRBJ2-7	CASSPPRTGVEQYF	TGTGCCAGCAGCCCGCCGAGGACAGGGGTCGAGCAGTACTTC
.	TRBV4-1	TRBD1	TRBJ2-2	CASSPFRDSQSGELFF	TGCGCCAGCAGTCCGTTCCGGGACAGCCAATCCGGGGAGCTGTTTTTT
.	TRBV19	.	TRBJ2-7	CASSIEGPYEQYF	TGTGCCAGTAGTATCGAGGGTCCCTACGAGCAGTACTTC
.	TRBV9	.	TRBJ2-4	CASSSTGGRQGNIQYF	TGTGCCAGCAGCTCAACAGGCGGCAGGCAGGGAAACATTCAGTACTTC
.	TRBV9	TRBD2	TRBJ2-1	CASSLTSGSWDEQFF	TGTGCCAGCAGCCTTACTAGCGGGAGTTGGGATGAGCAGTTCTTC
.	TRBV6-2/TRBV6-3	.	TRBJ1-1	CASSYSGNLQAFF	TGTGCCAGCAGTTATTCGGGGAATCTACAAGCTTTCTTT
once	TRBV9	TRBD1	TRBJ1-6	CASSVGWGTGASPLHF	TGTGCCAGCAGCGTAGGCTGGGGGACAGGAGCTTCACCCCTCCACTTT
few	TRBV7-2	TRBD2	TRBJ2-6	CASRAGYSGANVLTF	TGTGCCAGCAGAGCGGGGTACTCTGGGGCCAACGTCCTGACTTTC
.	TRBV19	TRBD1	TRBJ1-5	CATHRTGSNQPQHF	TGTGCCACCCACCGGACAGGGAGTAATCAGCCCCAGCATTTT
.	TRBV6-5	.	TRBJ1-3	CASSTGSSGNTIYF	TGTGCCAGCAGCACAGGGAGCTCTGGAAACACCATATATTTT
.	TRBV7-3	TRBD1	TRBJ2-2	CASSRGQGATTGELFF	TGTGCCAGCAGCCGGGGACAGGGGGCAACCACCGGGGAGCTGTTTTTT
.	TRBV5-8	TRBD1	TRBJ1-2	CASSWDRGNYGYTF	TGTGCCAGCAGCTGGGACAGGGGTAACTATGGCTACACCTTC
.	TRBV5-1	.	TRBJ1-2	CASSLDPGYYGYTF	TGCGCCAGCAGCTTGGACCCAGGGTATTATGGCTACACCTTC
.	TRBV19	.	TRBJ2-1	CASSFASSYNEQFF	TGTGCCAGTAGTTTTGCGAGCTCCTACAATGAGCAGTTCTTC
.	TRBV2	.	TRBJ2-7	CARTPLRGSLYEQYF	TGTGCCAGAACCCCCCTCAGGGGTTCCCTCTACGAGCAGTACTTC